A selection of T cell receptor beta chains follows, all from one sample in a study of T cells after yellow fever vaccination. TCRdb redid the calling of the 5' RACE reads with MiXCR, one entry per CDR3 protein. The table has 300,000 to 350,000 distinct CDR3 sequences, around 4.1% seen once. The sequences come from PBMCs, collected 5 days after the yellow fever booster vaccination. The source is a man aged 18 to 35 who received the YFV17D yellow fever vaccine. CDR3s include the opening cysteine and the closing phenylalanine or tryptophan. Fields, in order: V gene, J gene, D gene, clone size, CDR3 DNA, CDR3 protein. D genes are given only for firm matches. Expanded clones are given a class, and other clones once, few, many or no size at all.

TRBV29-1	TRBJ1-1	NA	NA	TGCAGCGTTGAGTCGGGCACTGAAGCTTTCTTT	CSVESGTEAFF
TRBV4-2	TRBJ2-7	TRBD2	NA	TGTGCCAGCAGCCAACTGGCGGGGGGGACCTACGAGCAGTACTTC	CASSQLAGGTYEQYF
TRBV18	TRBJ2-7	NA	NA	TGTGCCAGCTCGACCGGGACTCCCGGCGAGCAGTACTTC	CASSTGTPGEQYF
TRBV20-1	TRBJ1-1	NA	few	TGCAGTGCTCTTGGTTACAGTCGGGCGTCTGAAGCTTTCTTT	CSALGYSRASEAFF
TRBV12-3/TRBV12-4	TRBJ2-6	NA	many	TGTGCCAGCAGTTTGGGGCGTGCTGGGGCCAACGTCCTGACTTTC	CASSLGRAGANVLTF
TRBV5-1	TRBJ2-1	NA	NA	TGCGCCAGCAGCGTCCCCGGACAGCCCCAGTTCTTC	CASSVPGQPQFF
TRBV5-1	TRBJ1-2	NA	few	TGCGCCAGCAGCCCCGCAAGACAGGCGGATTGGGGCTACACCTTC	CASSPARQADWGYTF
TRBV12-3/TRBV12-4	TRBJ1-1	TRBD1	few	TGTGCCAGCAGCTTCGGACAGGACAACACTGAAGCTTTCTTT	CASSFGQDNTEAFF
TRBV6-2/TRBV6-3	TRBJ2-2	TRBD1	NA	TGTGCCAGCAGACACACAGGGGTCACCGGGGAGCTGTTTTTT	CASRHTGVTGELFF
TRBV12-3/TRBV12-4	TRBJ1-5	NA	NA	TGTGCCAGCAGGAGGGGTATAAGCAATCAGCCCCAGCATTTT	CASRRGISNQPQHF
TRBV6-5	TRBJ1-6	NA	many	TGTGCCAGCAGTAACTATCCTGGGGGGAGCTCCTATAATTCACCCCTCCACTTT	CASSNYPGGSSYNSPLHF
TRBV7-2	TRBJ2-1	NA	few	TGTGCCAGCAGCACCGGTTACAATGAGCAGTTCTTC	CASSTGYNEQFF
TRBV12-3/TRBV12-4	TRBJ2-7	NA	few	TGTGCCAGCAGTCTGCGGGACTTTGGCATCTACGAGCAGTACTTC	CASSLRDFGIYEQYF
TRBV15	TRBJ1-2	TRBD1	NA	TGTGCCACCAGCAGAGATGCAGGGGGAATGAGGGGCTACACCTTC	CATSRDAGGMRGYTF
TRBV12-3/TRBV12-4	TRBJ2-5	NA	many	TGTGCCAGCAGCCCCACACTGCGGGAGACCCAGTACTTC	CASSPTLRETQYF
TRBV3-1	TRBJ2-1	NA	NA	TGTGCCAGCAGCCAACTAGACTTTCGAAGCTCCTACAATGAGCAGTTCTTC	CASSQLDFRSSYNEQFF
TRBV5-5	TRBJ1-2	NA	many	TGTGCCAGCAGCGCCGGGACGGGGAGTTCCGGGGGCTACACCTTC	CASSAGTGSSGGYTF
TRBV29-1	TRBJ2-5	NA	NA	TGCAGCGTTGACTCTGTACGCGAGACCCAGTACTTC	CSVDSVRETQYF
TRBV2	TRBJ2-2	NA	NA	TGTGCCAGCAGTGACCCCCAGCGGGTCTCCACCGGGGAGCTGTTTTTT	CASSDPQRVSTGELFF
TRBV4-2	TRBJ2-7	NA	many	TGTGCCAGCAGCCAAGATCGTGGACCCAACCGCGGCTACGAGCAGTACTTC	CASSQDRGPNRGYEQYF
TRBV7-9	TRBJ2-4	NA	few	TGTGCCAGCAGCTTAGGGGCTGAAAACATTCAGTACTTC	CASSLGAENIQYF
TRBV6-1	TRBJ1-5	NA	few	TGTGCCAGCCGCCCGGGACCTCTTAGCAATCAGCCCCAGCATTTT	CASRPGPLSNQPQHF
TRBV6-5	TRBJ2-7	NA	few	TGTGCCAGCAGTTCGGTGGACAGATTCTACGAGCAGTACTTC	CASSSVDRFYEQYF
TRBV12-3/TRBV12-4	TRBJ2-1	TRBD2	many	TGTGCCAGCACCCCGACTAGCGGGAATGAGCAGTTCTTC	CASTPTSGNEQFF
TRBV9	TRBJ2-6	NA	NA	TGTGCCAGCAGCGTAGCTACCAGGGTTCGAGGGGCCAACGTCCTGACTTTC	CASSVATRVRGANVLTF
TRBV10-3	TRBJ2-3	TRBD2	many	TGTGCCATCAGTGATTTCGAGCGGGGGGGCCTCAAAGATACGCAGTATTTT	CAISDFERGGLKDTQYF
TRBV5-1	TRBJ2-1	TRBD1	few	TGCGCCAGCAGCTTGGCCGGGACAGACAATGAGCAGTTCTTC	CASSLAGTDNEQFF
TRBV19	TRBJ2-3	NA	NA	TGTGCCAGTAGTATCGCCGGGACACCAGATATCTACCCGCATACGCAGTATTTT	CASSIAGTPDIYPHTQYF
TRBV7-2	TRBJ1-1	NA	many	TGTGCCAGCAGCCACTCTCCAGGACGGAGGAGGAACACTGAAGCTTTCTTT	CASSHSPGRRRNTEAFF
TRBV5-1	TRBJ2-2	TRBD1	NA	TGCGCCAGCAGCGACAGGGAGACCGGGGAGCTGTTTTTT	CASSDRETGELFF
TRBV6-2/TRBV6-3	TRBJ2-1	NA	few	TGTGCCAGCAGTTCCGGGAACCGCAATGAGCAGTTCTTC	CASSSGNRNEQFF
TRBV7-9	TRBJ1-2	NA	NA	TGTGCCAGCAGATTAGGAGACCCTAACTATGGCTACACCTTC	CASRLGDPNYGYTF
TRBV5-1	TRBJ2-5	TRBD1	few	TGCGCCAGCAGCTTGGAGGGACAGGGAGGTGAGACCCAGTACTTC	CASSLEGQGGETQYF
TRBV7-3	TRBJ2-1	TRBD2	many	TGTGCCAGCAGCTTAGAGGGGCGGGGGTCCTACAATGAGCAGTTCTTC	CASSLEGRGSYNEQFF
TRBV7-6	TRBJ2-1	NA	NA	TGTGCCAGCAGCTCTGGACACTACAATGAGCAGTTCTTC	CASSSGHYNEQFF
TRBV4-1	TRBJ2-6	NA	few	TGCGCCAGCAGCCAAGTGGGGGGATCTGGGGCCAACGTCCTGACTTTC	CASSQVGGSGANVLTF
TRBV4-1	TRBJ1-5	NA	many	TGCGCCAGCAGCCAAGATTACCAGGGCTACAATCAGCCCCAGCATTTT	CASSQDYQGYNQPQHF
TRBV14	TRBJ2-2	TRBD1	many	TGTGCCAGCAGCCAACAGGGGGCTATAGCCGGGGAGCTGTTTTTT	CASSQQGAIAGELFF
TRBV7-6	TRBJ2-5	NA	many	TGTGCCAGCAGCTTAAACATACAGGCCGGAGGGGAGACCCAGTACTTC	CASSLNIQAGGETQYF
TRBV28	TRBJ2-5	TRBD2	once	TGTGTCAGCAGCGCCCCCCTTGGGAGGGAAGAGACCCAGTACTTC	CVSSAPLGREETQYF
TRBV7-9	TRBJ1-2	TRBD1	NA	TGTGCCAGCAGCCCAAAGGACAGGCATGGCTACACCTTC	CASSPKDRHGYTF
TRBV4-3	TRBJ2-2	NA	few	TGCGCCAGCAGCCAAGATCGGGAAGGCGGGGAGCTGTTTTTT	CASSQDREGGELFF
TRBV18	TRBJ2-4	TRBD2	many	TGTGCCAGCTCACCACTCCGGAGCGGGGGTGCCAAAAACATTCAGTACTTC	CASSPLRSGGAKNIQYF
TRBV7-2	TRBJ2-5	NA	few	TGTGCCAGCAGTACACTGGGGGGGCTGGCGGAGACCCAGTACTTC	CASSTLGGLAETQYF
TRBV7-6	TRBJ1-2	TRBD1	few	TGTGCCGTAAGGACAGGGGGCTCGGGCTACACCTTC	CAVRTGGSGYTF
TRBV5-4	TRBJ2-3	NA	few	TGTGCCAGCAGCTTGATCGGTGCGCAGTATTTT	CASSLIGAQYF
TRBV4-3	TRBJ2-5	NA	many	TGCGCCAGCAGCCAAAAGAAAGCGGTAGGAGAGACCCAGTACTTC	CASSQKKAVGETQYF
TRBV5-1	TRBJ2-7	TRBD2	NA	TGCGCCAGCAGCTTGAGCGGGGCGCCCTCCTACGAGCAGTACTTC	CASSLSGAPSYEQYF
TRBV12-3/TRBV12-4	TRBJ1-1	NA	NA	TGTGCCAGCACCCTAGACAGGAACACTGAAGCTTTCTTT	CASTLDRNTEAFF
TRBV27	TRBJ2-5	TRBD2	NA	TGTGCCAGCAGACTTGGCGGGGGGGTTCATCCGATGGAGACCCAGTACTTC	CASRLGGGVHPMETQYF
TRBV7-9	TRBJ1-1	NA	many	TGTGCCAGCAGCCTGGGGGGGATGACTGAAGCTTTCTTT	CASSLGGMTEAFF
TRBV20-1	TRBJ2-5	TRBD2	few	TGCAGTGCTAGAGCCCAGATAGCGGGGCTCGAGACCCAGTACTTC	CSARAQIAGLETQYF
TRBV6-5	TRBJ2-7	NA	NA	TGTGCCAGCAGTTACCGGGACACTGCCTACGAGCAGTACTTC	CASSYRDTAYEQYF
TRBV10-3	TRBJ1-2	NA	NA	TGTGCCACGGGGCAGGGGCCAAGGAGGGAATATGGCTACACCTTC	CATGQGPRREYGYTF
TRBV27	TRBJ2-7	NA	many	TGTGCCAGCCGAGAAGCGCAGCCACCCTACGAGCAGTACTTC	CASREAQPPYEQYF
TRBV4-3	TRBJ1-1	NA	NA	TGCGCCAGCAGCCGCATAACAGGGAGCAACACTGAAGCTTTCTTT	CASSRITGSNTEAFF
TRBV4-3	TRBJ1-6	NA	few	TGCGCCAGCAGCCAAGGAGCAGTGGATAGTTCACCCCTCCACTTT	CASSQGAVDSSPLHF